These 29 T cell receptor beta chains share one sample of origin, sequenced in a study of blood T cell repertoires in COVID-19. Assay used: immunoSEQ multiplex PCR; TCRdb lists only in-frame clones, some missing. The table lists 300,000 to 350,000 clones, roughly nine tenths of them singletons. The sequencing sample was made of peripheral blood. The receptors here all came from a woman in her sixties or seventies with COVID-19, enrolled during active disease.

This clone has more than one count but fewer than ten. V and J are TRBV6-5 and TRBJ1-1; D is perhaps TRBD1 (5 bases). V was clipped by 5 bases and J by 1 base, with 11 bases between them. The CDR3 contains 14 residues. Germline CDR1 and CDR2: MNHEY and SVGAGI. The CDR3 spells CASSTPQENTEAFF. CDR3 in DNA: TGTGCCAGCAGTACCCCACAGGAGAACACTGAAGCTTTCTTT.

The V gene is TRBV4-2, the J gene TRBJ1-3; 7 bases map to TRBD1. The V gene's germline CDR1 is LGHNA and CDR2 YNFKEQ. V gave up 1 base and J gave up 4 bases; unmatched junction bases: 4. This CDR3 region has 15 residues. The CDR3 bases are TGTGCCAGCAGCCAAGTGGCAGGGGGAGGAAACACCATATATTTT. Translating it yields CASSQVAGGGNTIYF.

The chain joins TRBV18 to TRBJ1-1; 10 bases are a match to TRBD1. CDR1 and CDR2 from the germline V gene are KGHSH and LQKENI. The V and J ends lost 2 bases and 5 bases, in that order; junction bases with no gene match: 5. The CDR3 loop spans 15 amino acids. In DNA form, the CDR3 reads TGTGCCAGCTCACCAGCGGGACAGGGGAGGACTGAAGCTTTCTTT. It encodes CASSPAGQGRTEAFF.

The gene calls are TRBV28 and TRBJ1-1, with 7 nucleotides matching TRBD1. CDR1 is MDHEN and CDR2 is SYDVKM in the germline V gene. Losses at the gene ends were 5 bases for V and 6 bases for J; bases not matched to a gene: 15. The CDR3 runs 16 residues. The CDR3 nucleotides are TGTGCCAGCAGTCTACTAGGGGCTGGCCAGGGGGCTGAAGCTTTCTTT. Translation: CASSLLGAGQGAEAFF. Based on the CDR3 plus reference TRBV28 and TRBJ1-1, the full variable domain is DVKVTQSSRYLVKRTGEKVFLECVQDMDHENMFWYRQDPGLGLRLIYFSYDVKMKEKGDIPEGYSVSREKKERFSLILESASTNQTSMYLCASSLLGAGQGAEAFFGQGTRLTVV.

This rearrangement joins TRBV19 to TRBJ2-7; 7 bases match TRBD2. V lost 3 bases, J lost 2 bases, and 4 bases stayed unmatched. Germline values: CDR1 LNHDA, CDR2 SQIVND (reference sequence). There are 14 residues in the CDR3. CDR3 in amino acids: CASSMGGYTYEQYF. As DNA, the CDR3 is TGTGCCAGTAGTATGGGGGGGTATACCTACGAGCAGTACTTC. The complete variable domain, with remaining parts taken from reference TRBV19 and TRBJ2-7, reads DGGITQSPKYLFRKEGQNVTLSCEQNLNHDAMYWYRQDPGQGLRLIYYSQIVNDFQKGDIAEGYSVSREKKESFPLTVTSAQKNPTAFYLCASSMGGYTYEQYFGPGTRLTVT.

The CDR3 coding sequence is TGTGCCAGCAGTTTGTCGACAGGGTGGGGCTACACCTTC. Protein product: CASSLSTGWGYTF. This chain joins TRBV27 and TRBJ1-2; 7 nucleotides align to TRBD1. This CDR3 is built from 13 residues. After removal of 3 bases from V and 8 bases from J, the junction contained 6 bases not matched to a gene. Per the germline V gene, CDR1 is MNHEY and CDR2 is SMNVEV (reference sequence).

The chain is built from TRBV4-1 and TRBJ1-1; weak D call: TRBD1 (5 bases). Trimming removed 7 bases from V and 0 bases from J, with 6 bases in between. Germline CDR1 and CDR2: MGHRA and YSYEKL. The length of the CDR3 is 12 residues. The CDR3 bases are TGCGCCAGCACAGGGTTGAACACTGAAGCTTTCTTT. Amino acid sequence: CASTGLNTEAFF.

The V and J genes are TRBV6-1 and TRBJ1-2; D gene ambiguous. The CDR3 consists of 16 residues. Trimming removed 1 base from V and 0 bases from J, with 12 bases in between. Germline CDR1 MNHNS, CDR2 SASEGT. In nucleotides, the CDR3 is TGTGCCAGCAGTGAAGGTATCTGGGCATCTAACTATGGCTACACCTTC. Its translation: CASSEGIWASNYGYTF.

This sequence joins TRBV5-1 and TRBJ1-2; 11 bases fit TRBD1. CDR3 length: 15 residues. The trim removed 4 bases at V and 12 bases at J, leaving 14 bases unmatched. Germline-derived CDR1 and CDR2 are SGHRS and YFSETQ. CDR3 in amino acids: CASSPGQGARMVNTF. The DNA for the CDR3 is TGCGCCAGCAGCCCAGGACAGGGGGCGCGCATGGTAAACACCTTC.

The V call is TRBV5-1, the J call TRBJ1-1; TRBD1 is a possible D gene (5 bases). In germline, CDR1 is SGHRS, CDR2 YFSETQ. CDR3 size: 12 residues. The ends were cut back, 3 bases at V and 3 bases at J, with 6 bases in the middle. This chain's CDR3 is CASSWGDTEAFF. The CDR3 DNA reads TGCGCCAGCAGCTGGGGGGACACTGAAGCTTTCTTT.

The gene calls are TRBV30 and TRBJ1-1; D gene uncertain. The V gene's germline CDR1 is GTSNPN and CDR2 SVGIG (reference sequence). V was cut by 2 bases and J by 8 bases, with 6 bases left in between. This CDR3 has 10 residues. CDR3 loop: CAWSQTEAFF. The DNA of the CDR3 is TGTGCCTGGAGTCAGACAGAAGCTTTCTTT.

For the CDR3, the DNA is TGTGCCAGCTCACCTAATCGACAGAGCTATGGCTACACCTTC. Translated: CASSPNRQSYGYTF. The chain uses TRBV18 and TRBJ1-2; TRBD1 is a possible D gene (5 bases). V shed 3 bases and J shed 4 bases, with 12 bases lying between them. CDR1 and CDR2 (germline): KGHSH, LQKENI. The CDR3 runs to 14 residues.

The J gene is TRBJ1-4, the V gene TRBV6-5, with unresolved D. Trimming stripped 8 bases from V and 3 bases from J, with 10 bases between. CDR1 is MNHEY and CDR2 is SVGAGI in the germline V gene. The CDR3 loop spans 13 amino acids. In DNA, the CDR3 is TGTGCCAGCGGCCGCGGCTCTAATGAAAAACTGTTTTTT. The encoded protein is CASGRGSNEKLFF.

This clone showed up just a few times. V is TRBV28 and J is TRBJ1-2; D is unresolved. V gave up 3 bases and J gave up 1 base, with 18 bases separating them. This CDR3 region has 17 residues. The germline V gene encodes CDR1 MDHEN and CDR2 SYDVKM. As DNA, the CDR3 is TGTGCCAGCAGTTTCCCCACGCCAATAACCTATAACTATGGCTACACCTTC. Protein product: CASSFPTPITYNYGYTF.

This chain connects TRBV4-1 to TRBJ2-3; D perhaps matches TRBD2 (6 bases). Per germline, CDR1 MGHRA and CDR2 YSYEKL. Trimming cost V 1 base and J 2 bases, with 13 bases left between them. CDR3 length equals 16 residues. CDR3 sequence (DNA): TGCGCCAGCAGCCAAGGGTGGGCGGGGAACACAGATACGCAGTATTTT. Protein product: CASSQGWAGNTDTQYF.

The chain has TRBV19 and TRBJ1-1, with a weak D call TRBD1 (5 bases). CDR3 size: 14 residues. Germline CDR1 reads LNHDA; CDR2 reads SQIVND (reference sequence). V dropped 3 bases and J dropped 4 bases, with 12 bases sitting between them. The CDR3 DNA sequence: TGTGCCAGTAGTATCTTACCCCAGGGCACTGAAGCTTTCTTT. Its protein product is CASSILPQGTEAFF.

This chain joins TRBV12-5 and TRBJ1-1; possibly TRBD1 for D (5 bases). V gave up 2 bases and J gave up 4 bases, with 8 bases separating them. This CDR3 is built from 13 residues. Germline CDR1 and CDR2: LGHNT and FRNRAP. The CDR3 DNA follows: TGTGCTAGTGGTTTGTCCAGGGCCACTGAAGCTTTCTTT. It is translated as CASGLSRATEAFF. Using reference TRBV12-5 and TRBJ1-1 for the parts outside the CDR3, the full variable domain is DARVTQTPRHKVTEMGQEVTMRCQPILGHNTVFWYRQTMMQGLELLAYFRNRAPLDDSGMPKDRFSAEMPDATLATLKIQPSEPRDSAVYFCASGLSRATEAFFGQGTRLTVV.

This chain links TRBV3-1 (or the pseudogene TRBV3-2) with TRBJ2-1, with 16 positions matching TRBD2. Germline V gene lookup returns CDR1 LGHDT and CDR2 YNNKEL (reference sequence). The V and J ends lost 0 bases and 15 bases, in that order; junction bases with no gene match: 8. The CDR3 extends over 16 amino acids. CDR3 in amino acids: CASSQDQGLAGGERFF. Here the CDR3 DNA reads TGTGCCAGCAGCCAAGATCAGGGACTAGCGGGGGGGGAACGGTTCTTC.

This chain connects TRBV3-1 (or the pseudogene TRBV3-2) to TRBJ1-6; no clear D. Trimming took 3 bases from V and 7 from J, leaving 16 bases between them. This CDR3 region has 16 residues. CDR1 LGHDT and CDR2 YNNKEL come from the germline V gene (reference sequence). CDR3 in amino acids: CASSHGPPGLNSPLHF. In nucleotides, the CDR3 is TGTGCCAGCAGCCATGGTCCCCCAGGTCTAAATTCACCCCTCCACTTT.

The CDR3 nucleotides are TGCGCCAGCAGCCAGAGGGACAGGGGAAGAGAGACCCAGTACTTC. Translated, it gives CASSQRDRGRETQYF. The chain is built from TRBV4-1 and TRBJ2-5; TRBD1 matches 10 bases. The J segment lost 4 bases and the V segment lost 3 bases, leaving 5 bases of the junction unmatched. Looked up from germline, CDR1 is MGHRA and CDR2 is YSYEKL. There are 15 residues in the CDR3.

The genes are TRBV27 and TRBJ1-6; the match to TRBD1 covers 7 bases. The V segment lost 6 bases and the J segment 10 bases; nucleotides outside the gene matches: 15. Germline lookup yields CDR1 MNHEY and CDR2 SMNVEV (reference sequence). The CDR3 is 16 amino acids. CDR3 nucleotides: TGTGCCAGCAGACCCCTCGACAGGGCTTTATCGTCACCCCTCCACTTT. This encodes CASRPLDRALSSPLHF.

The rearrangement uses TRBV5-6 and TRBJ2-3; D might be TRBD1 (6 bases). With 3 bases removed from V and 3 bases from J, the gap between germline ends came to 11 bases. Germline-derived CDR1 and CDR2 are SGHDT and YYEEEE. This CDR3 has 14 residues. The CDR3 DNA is TGTGCCAGCAGCTCGGACAGTAGAACAGATACGCAGTATTTT. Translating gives CASSSDSRTDTQYF. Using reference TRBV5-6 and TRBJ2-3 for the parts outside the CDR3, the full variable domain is DAGVTQSPTHLIKTRGQQVTLRCSPKSGHDTVSWYQQALGQGPQFIFQYYEEEERQRGNFPDRFSGHQFPNYSSELNVNALLLGDSALYLCASSSDSRTDTQYFGPGTRLTVL.

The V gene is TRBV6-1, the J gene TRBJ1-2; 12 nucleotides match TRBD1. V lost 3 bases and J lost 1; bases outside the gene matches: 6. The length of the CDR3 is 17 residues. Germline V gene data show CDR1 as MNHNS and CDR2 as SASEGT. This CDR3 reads CASSDRDRGLHNYGYTF. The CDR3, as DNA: TGTGCCAGCAGTGACCGGGACAGGGGGCTACATAACTATGGCTACACCTTC.

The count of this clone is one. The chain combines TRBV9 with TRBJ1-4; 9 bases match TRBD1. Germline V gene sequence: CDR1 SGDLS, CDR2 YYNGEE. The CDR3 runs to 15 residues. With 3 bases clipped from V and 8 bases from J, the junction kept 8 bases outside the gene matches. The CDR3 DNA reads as TGTGCCAGCAGCGGAGGGGACAGGGTAAACGAAAAACTGTTTTTT. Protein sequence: CASSGGDRVNEKLFF.

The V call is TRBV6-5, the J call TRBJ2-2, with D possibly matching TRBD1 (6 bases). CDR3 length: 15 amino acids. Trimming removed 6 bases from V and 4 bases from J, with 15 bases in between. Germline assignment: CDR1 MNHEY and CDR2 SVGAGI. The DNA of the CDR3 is TGTGCCAGCAGCTCGGACAGCTTCCCCACCGGGGAGCTGTTTTTT. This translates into CASSSDSFPTGELFF.

Written as DNA, the CDR3 is TGTGCCAGCAGCCAAGATCGAAGGGGGAAGAATGAAAAACTGTTTTTT. Its translation: CASSQDRRGKNEKLFF. The chain employs TRBV4-2 and TRBJ1-4; a weak D match, TRBD1 (6 bases). Germline V gene lookup returns CDR1 LGHNA and CDR2 YNFKEQ. CDR3 length: 16 residues. Trimming cost V 0 bases and J 5 bases, with 13 bases left between them.

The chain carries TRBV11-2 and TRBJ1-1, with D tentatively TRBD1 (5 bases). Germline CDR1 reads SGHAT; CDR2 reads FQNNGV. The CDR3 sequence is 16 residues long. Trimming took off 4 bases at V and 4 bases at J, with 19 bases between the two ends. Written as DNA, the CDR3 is TGTGCCAGCAGCTCCCCGTACGGGGGTGGTGGCACTGAAGCTTTCTTT. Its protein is CASSSPYGGGGTEAFF.

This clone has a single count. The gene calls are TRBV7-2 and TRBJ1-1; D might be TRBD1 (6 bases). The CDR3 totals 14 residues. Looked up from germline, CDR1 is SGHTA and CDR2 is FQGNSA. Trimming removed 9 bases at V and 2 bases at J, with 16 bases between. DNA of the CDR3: TGTGCCAGTTGGGGGGGGCAGATCAACACTGAAGCTTTCTTT. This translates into CASWGGQINTEAFF. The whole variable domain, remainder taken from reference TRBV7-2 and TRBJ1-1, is GAGVSQSPSNKVTEKGKDVELRCDPISGHTALYWYRQSLGQGLEFLIYFQGNSAPDKSGLPSDRFSAERTGGSVSTLTIQRTQQEDSAVYLCASWGGQINTEAFFGQGTRLTVV.

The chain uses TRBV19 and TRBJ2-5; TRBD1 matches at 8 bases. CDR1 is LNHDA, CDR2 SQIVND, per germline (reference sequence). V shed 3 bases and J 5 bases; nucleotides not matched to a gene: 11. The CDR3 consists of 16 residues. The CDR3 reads CASSINRGSTGETQYF. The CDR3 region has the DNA TGTGCCAGTAGTATTAACAGGGGGTCTACCGGGGAGACCCAGTACTTC.